These T cell receptor beta chains were read from a single sample in a study of cytomegalovirus exposure and HLA in healthy donors. Profiled with immunoSEQ multiplex PCR; TCRdb holds only in-frame clones, not every one. Here the sample spans about 140,000 clones, under 70% being singletons. The sequenced sample consisted of PBMCs. These receptors originate from a woman aged 55-70 years in good health and CMV-seronegative. The CDR3 runs from the conserved cysteine through the conserved F or W. The D gene is left open where the match is weak. The listing skips clone size in some rows; elsewhere it reads once, few, many or a size class.

D,V,size,J,DNA,CDR3
-,TRBV7-8,-,TRBJ2-1,TGTGCCAGCAGCTTAGAAACCCTACTTAGAAACAATGAGCAGTTCTTC,CASSLETLLRNNEQFF
-,TRBV5-4,-,TRBJ1-6,TGTGCCAGCAGCTTGGGGGGGGACTCCTATAATTCACCCCTCCACTTT,CASSLGGDSYNSPLHF
TRBD1,TRBV4-1,-,TRBJ1-2,TGCGCCAGCAGCCAAGTGGCAGGGGGCTATGGCTACACCTTC,CASSQVAGGYGYTF
-,TRBV7-9,-,TRBJ1-6,TGTGCCAGCAGCTTAGCCGGGACACCTGGATATAATTCACCCCTCCACTTT,CASSLAGTPGYNSPLHF
-,TRBV7-9,-,TRBJ2-7,TGTGCCAGCCAAACTGGGGGCGGAGCCTACGAGCAGTACTTC,CASQTGGGAYEQYF
TRBD1,TRBV4-2,-,TRBJ2-4,TGTGCCAGCAGCCAAGAATTGGACAGGGGTGGCATTCAGTACTTC,CASSQELDRGGIQYF
-,TRBV5-1,-,TRBJ2-6,TGCGCCAGCAGCTTGGACGCAGGAGGACCGGGAGGGGCCAACGTCCTGACTTTC,CASSLDAGGPGGANVLTF
-,TRBV7-6,-,TRBJ1-5,TGTGCCAGCAGCTTAGTCCAGGGCGATCAGCCCCAGCATTTT,CASSLVQGDQPQHF
-,TRBV9,-,TRBJ2-7,TGTGCCAGCAGCGTAGCTGAGGGCTCCTACGAGCAGTACTTC,CASSVAEGSYEQYF
TRBD2,TRBV5-1,few,TRBJ2-5,TGCGCCAGCAGCACGGGACTAGCGGTCCCCCAAGAGACCCAGTACTTC,CASSTGLAVPQETQYF
TRBD1,TRBV6-1,few,TRBJ1-4,TGTGCCGGGTCCCCCGGACAGGCCTTTGGTGAAAAACTGTTTTTT,CAGSPGQAFGEKLFF
-,TRBV5-1,-,TRBJ2-3,TGCGCCAGCAGCGGGGGAGCGGGTACCGTTAGCACAGATACGCAGTATTTT,CASSGGAGTVSTDTQYF
TRBD1,TRBV6-1,-,TRBJ2-7,TGTGCCAGCAGTGATGGGACAGGGGACTACGAGCAGTACTTC,CASSDGTGDYEQYF
TRBD1,TRBV19,-,TRBJ1-2,TGTGCCAGTAGTCCCCGACTTCCGGGACAGCTACCCTATGGCTACACCTTC,CASSPRLPGQLPYGYTF
TRBD2,TRBV28,-,TRBJ2-4,TGTGCCAGCAGTTCAGTAGCGGGAGGAGCCAAAAACATTCAGTACTTC,CASSSVAGGAKNIQYF
TRBD1,TRBV6-6,-,TRBJ2-5,TGTGCCAGCAGTTACTCGTCCCGACAGGGGGGAGAGACCCAGTACTTC,CASSYSSRQGGETQYF
TRBD1,TRBV19,-,TRBJ1-2,TGTGCCAGTAGTTCAACAGGGGGATACTATGGCTACACCTTC,CASSSTGGYYGYTF
TRBD1,TRBV5-1,-,TRBJ2-2,TGCGCCAGCAGGGGACAGGTCTCGAACACCGGGGAGCTGTTTTTT,CASRGQVSNTGELFF
-,TRBV6-1,-,TRBJ2-7,TGTGCCAGCAGTGAAATTAGGGCCCCTGCGGGTTGGTACGAGCAGTACTTC,CASSEIRAPAGWYEQYF
-,TRBV18,-,TRBJ1-5,TGTGCCAGCTCACCGAACAGGTTAAGCAATCAGCCCCAGCATTTT,CASSPNRLSNQPQHF
-,TRBV7-2,-,TRBJ1-6,TGTGCCAGCGGAACAGGGACGGGCAATTCACCCCTCCACTTT,CASGTGTGNSPLHF
-,TRBV7-6,-,TRBJ1-2,TGTGCCAGCAGCCCTCAGGGGCTCGGGGGCTACACCTTC,CASSPQGLGGYTF
TRBD2,TRBV6-4,-,TRBJ2-2,TGTGCCAGCAGTGACCGCGGGACTAGCGGGGGATTAATGCTGTTTTTT,CASSDRGTSGGLMLFF
-,TRBV5-4,-,TRBJ2-5,TGTGCCAGCAGCGGAGCCACTGGAGGGTCGGAGACCCAGTACTTC,CASSGATGGSETQYF
TRBD2,TRBV7-2,-,TRBJ2-2,TGTGCCAGCAGCGCCCGGACTAGCGGGGGCACCGGGGAGCTGTTTTTT,CASSARTSGGTGELFF
-,TRBV5-5,once,TRBJ1-4,TGTGCCAGCAGCTCGCTAAATGAAAAACTGTTTTTT,CASSSLNEKLFF
TRBD2,TRBV4-2,-,TRBJ2-2,TGTGCCAGCAGCCAAGATTTCGGGCTAGCGGGAGGGCCAGACACCGGGGAGCTGTTTTTT,CASSQDFGLAGGPDTGELFF
-,TRBV28,-,TRBJ2-5,TGTGCCAGCAGTCTCCCCGGGCAGGGCCAAGAGACCCAGTACTTC,CASSLPGQGQETQYF
TRBD2,TRBV7-8,few,TRBJ2-3,TGTGCCAGCAGCTTAGCAAGAGATAGCGGGGGGGTCCTATATACGCAGTATTTT,CASSLARDSGGVLYTQYF
TRBD2,TRBV7-2,few,TRBJ2-3,TGTGCCAGCAGCCTATCAGCGGGGGGCACAGATACGCAGTATTTT,CASSLSAGGTDTQYF
TRBD2,TRBV6-1,-,TRBJ2-1,TGTGCCACTGGAGGGACTAGCGGGAGCTACAATGAGCAGTTCTTC,CATGGTSGSYNEQFF
TRBD1,TRBV19,once,TRBJ2-3,TGTGCCAGTAGTATGGACAGGGCAGATACGCAGTATTTT,CASSMDRADTQYF
TRBD1,TRBV16,few,TRBJ1-2,TGTGCCAGCAGCCAATCGACAGGGGTGGTCTATGGCTACACCTTC,CASSQSTGVVYGYTF
TRBD1,TRBV7-2,-,TRBJ1-3,TGTGCCAGCAGTCCAGGACAGGGGCCTGGAAACACCATATATTTT,CASSPGQGPGNTIYF
-,TRBV5-8,few,TRBJ2-5,TGTGCCAGCACCCCGGGGATACAAGAGACCCAGTACTTC,CASTPGIQETQYF
-,TRBV5-1,once,TRBJ1-4,TGCGCCAGCAGCTTGACAGGGCGTAAGGAAAAACTGTTTTTT,CASSLTGRKEKLFF
TRBD1,TRBV5-1,-,TRBJ2-7,TGCGCCAGCAGCCCCCGACAGGGCAACTACGAGCAGTACTTC,CASSPRQGNYEQYF